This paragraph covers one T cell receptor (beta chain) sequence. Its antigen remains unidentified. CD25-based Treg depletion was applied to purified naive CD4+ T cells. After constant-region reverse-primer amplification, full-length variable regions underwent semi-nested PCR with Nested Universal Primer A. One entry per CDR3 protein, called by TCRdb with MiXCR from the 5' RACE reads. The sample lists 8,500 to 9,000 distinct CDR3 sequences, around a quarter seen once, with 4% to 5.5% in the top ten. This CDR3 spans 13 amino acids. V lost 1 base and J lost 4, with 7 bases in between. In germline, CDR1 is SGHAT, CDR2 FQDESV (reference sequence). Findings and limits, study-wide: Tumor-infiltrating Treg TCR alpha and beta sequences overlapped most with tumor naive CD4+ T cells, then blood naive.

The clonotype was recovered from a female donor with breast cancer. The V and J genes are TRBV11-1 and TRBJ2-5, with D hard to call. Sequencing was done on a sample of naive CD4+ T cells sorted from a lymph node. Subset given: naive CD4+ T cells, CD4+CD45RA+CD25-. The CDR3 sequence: CASSLGKGETQYF. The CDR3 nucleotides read TGTGCCAGCAGCTTAGGAAAGGGAGAGACCCAGTACTTC.